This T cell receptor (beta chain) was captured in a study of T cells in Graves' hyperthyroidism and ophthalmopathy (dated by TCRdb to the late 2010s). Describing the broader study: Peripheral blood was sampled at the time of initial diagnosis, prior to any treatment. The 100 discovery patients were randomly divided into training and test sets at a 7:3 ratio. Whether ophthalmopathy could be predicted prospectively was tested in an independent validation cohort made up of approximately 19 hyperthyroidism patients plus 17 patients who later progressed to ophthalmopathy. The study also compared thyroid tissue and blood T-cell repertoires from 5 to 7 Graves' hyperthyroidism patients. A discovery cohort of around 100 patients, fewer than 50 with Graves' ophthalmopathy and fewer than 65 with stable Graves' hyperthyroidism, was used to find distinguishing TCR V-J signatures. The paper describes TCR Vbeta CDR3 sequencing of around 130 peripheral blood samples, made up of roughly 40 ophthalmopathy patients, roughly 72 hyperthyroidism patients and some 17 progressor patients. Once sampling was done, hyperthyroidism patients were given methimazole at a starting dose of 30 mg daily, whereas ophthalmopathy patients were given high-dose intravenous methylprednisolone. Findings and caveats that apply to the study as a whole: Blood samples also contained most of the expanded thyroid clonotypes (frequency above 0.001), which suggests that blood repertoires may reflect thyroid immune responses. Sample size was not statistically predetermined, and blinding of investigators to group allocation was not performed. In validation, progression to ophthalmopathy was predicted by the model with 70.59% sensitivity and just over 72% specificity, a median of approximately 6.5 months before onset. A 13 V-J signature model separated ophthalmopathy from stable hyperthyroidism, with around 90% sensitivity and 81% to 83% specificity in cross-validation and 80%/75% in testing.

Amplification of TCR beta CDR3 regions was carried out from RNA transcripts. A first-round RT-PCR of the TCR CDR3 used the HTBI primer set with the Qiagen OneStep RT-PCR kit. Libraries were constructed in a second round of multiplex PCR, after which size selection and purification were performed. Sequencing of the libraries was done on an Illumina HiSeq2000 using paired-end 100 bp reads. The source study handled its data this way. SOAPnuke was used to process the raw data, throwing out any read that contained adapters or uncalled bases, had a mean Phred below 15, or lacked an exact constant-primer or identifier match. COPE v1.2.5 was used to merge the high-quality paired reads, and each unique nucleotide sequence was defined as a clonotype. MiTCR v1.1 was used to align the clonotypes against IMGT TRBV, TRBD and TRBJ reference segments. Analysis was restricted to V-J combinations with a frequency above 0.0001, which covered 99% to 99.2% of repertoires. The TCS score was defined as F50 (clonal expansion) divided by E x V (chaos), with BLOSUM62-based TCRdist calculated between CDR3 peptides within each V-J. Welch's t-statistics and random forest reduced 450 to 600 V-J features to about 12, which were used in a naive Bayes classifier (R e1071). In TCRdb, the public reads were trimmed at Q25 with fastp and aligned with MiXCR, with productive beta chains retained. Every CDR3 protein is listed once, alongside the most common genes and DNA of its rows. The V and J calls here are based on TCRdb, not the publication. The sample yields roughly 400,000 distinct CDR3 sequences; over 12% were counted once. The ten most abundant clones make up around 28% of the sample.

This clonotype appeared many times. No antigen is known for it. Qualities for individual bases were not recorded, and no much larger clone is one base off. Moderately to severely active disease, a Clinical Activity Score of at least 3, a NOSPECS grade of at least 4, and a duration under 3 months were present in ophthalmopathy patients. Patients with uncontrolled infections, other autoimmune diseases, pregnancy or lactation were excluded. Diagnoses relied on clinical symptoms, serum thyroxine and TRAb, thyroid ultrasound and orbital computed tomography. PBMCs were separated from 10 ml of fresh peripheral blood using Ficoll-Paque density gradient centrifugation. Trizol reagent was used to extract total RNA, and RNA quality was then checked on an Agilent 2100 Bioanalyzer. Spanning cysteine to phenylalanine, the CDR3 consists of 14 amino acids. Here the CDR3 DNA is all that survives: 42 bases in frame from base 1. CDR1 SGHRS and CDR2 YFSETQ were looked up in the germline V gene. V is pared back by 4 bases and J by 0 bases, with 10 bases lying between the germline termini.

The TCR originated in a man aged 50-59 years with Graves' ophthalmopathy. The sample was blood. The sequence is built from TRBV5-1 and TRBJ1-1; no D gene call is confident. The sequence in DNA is TGCGCCAGCAGCCCGATCGGGGTGAACACTGAAGCTTTCTTT. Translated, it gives CASSPIGVNTEAFF.